The rows below give T cell receptor beta chains drawn from one sample of a study of beta chain features in type 1 diabetes. Libraries were prepared by immunoSEQ multiplex PCR; TCRdb keeps only in-frame clonotypes and omits some of them. Among some 250,000 clones listed, about 11% were seen once. Sequenced input: naive CD4+ T cells from blood. The receptors were gathered from a man aged 25-45 years with type 1 diabetes. The CDR3 runs from the conserved cysteine through the conserved F or W. A D gene is named only where the DNA matches it firmly. Clone size appears in some rows only: once, few, many, or a class for an expanded clone.

size: .
D: .
J: TRBJ2-1
V: TRBV9
DNA: TGTGCCAGCAGCGTAGGGGGGGACAATGAGCAGTTCTTC
CDR3: CASSVGGDNEQFF

size: few
D: .
J: TRBJ1-6
V: TRBV13
DNA: TGTGCCAGCAGCTCACGCCAGGACGGAGGAAGAAATTCACCCCTCCACTTT
CDR3: CASSSRQDGGRNSPLHF

size: few
D: .
J: TRBJ1-2
V: TRBV5-1
DNA: TGCGCCAGCAGCCTGGACGGGCCCCATAGCGGAGGCTACACCTTC
CDR3: CASSLDGPHSGGYTF

size: .
D: .
J: TRBJ2-7
V: TRBV7-2
DNA: TGTGCCAGCAGGAGGACCGGCGGGGAGCAGTACTTC
CDR3: CASRRTGGEQYF

size: .
D: TRBD2
J: TRBJ2-5
V: TRBV9
DNA: TGTGCCAGCAGCGTAGGGCCTAGCGGGGTAAAAGAGACCCAGTACTTC
CDR3: CASSVGPSGVKETQYF

size: few
D: .
J: TRBJ2-7
V: TRBV5-4
DNA: TGTGCCAGCAGGCGGGGCAGGGAGGACGAGCAGTACTTC
CDR3: CASRRGREDEQYF

size: .
D: .
J: TRBJ1-1
V: TRBV5-4
DNA: TGTGCCAGCACCATCCAGGGAATGAACACTGAAGCTTTCTTT
CDR3: CASTIQGMNTEAFF

size: few
D: .
J: TRBJ1-2
V: TRBV6-5
DNA: TGTGCCAGCAGTTACTTAACCTCGGCGGTGAACTATGGCTACACCTTC
CDR3: CASSYLTSAVNYGYTF

size: .
D: TRBD2
J: TRBJ2-2
V: TRBV9
DNA: TGTGCCAGCAGCTTTCGGACTAGCGGGGGGGAATGGGCCGGGGAGCTGTTTTTT
CDR3: CASSFRTSGGEWAGELFF

size: .
D: .
J: TRBJ1-2
V: TRBV2
DNA: TGTGCCAGCAGTCCTGAGGCCCGTCCTAACTATGGCTACACCTTC
CDR3: CASSPEARPNYGYTF

size: few
D: .
J: TRBJ2-7
V: TRBV5-1
DNA: TGCGCCAGCAGCTTGGTTCCAGCCTACGAGCAGTACTTC
CDR3: CASSLVPAYEQYF

size: few
D: .
J: TRBJ1-2
V: TRBV15
DNA: TGTGCCACCACCTCCCGGGGCTATGGCTACACCTTC
CDR3: CATTSRGYGYTF

size: few
D: .
J: TRBJ2-7
V: TRBV5-1
DNA: TGCGCCAGCAGCTTCGAGGGCCGGGGCTCCTACGAGCAGTACTTC
CDR3: CASSFEGRGSYEQYF

size: .
D: .
J: TRBJ2-6
V: TRBV4-1
DNA: TGCGCCAGCAGCCAACAAACAGGGTCTGGGGCCAACGTCCTGACTTTC
CDR3: CASSQQTGSGANVLTF

size: .
D: TRBD1
J: TRBJ2-5
V: TRBV7-2
DNA: TGTGCCAGCAGCCCCCGGGACAGGGGATCAGAGACCCAGTACTTC
CDR3: CASSPRDRGSETQYF

size: few
D: .
J: TRBJ1-1
V: TRBV5-4
DNA: TGTGCCAGCAGCTTGGCTAAAGGGACACTTAACACTGAAGCTTTCTTT
CDR3: CASSLAKGTLNTEAFF

size: .
D: .
J: TRBJ1-1
V: TRBV10-3
DNA: TGTGCCATCAGTGATGGAGCTGAAGCTTTCTTT
CDR3: CAISDGAEAFF

size: few
D: .
J: TRBJ2-3
V: TRBV6-6
DNA: TGTGCCAGCAGACAGGGACACACAGATACGCAGTATTTT
CDR3: CASRQGHTDTQYF

size: .
D: .
J: TRBJ1-2
V: TRBV4-3
DNA: TGCGCCAGCAGCCAAGGGCGGTACACCTATGGCTACACCTTC
CDR3: CASSQGRYTYGYTF

size: .
D: .
J: TRBJ1-1
V: TRBV29-1
DNA: TGCAGCGTTGAGCGGGGGGTAGGTGCAGCTTTCTTT
CDR3: CSVERGVGAAFF

size: .
D: .
J: TRBJ2-1
V: TRBV11-2
DNA: TGTGCCAGCAGCCTCAACAGGGCTGGTGAGCAGTTCTTC
CDR3: CASSLNRAGEQFF

size: few
D: TRBD2
J: TRBJ2-3
V: TRBV4-1
DNA: TGCGCCAGCAGCCAAGAAGCGGGGGCCGGCACAGATACGCAGTATTTT
CDR3: CASSQEAGAGTDTQYF

size: .
D: TRBD2
J: TRBJ2-1
V: TRBV19
DNA: TGTGCCAGTAGGAGAACCCCGGGGGGTACGTCGGTCCAGTTCTTC
CDR3: CASRRTPGGTSVQFF

size: few
D: TRBD2
J: TRBJ2-2
V: TRBV5-5
DNA: TGTGCCAGCAGCTCGACCGGGACTACTTACACCGGGGAGCTGTTTTTT
CDR3: CASSSTGTTYTGELFF

size: few
D: TRBD2
J: TRBJ2-1
V: TRBV9
DNA: TGTGCCAGCAGCGTCGTGACTAGCAGGGTGAATGAGCAGTTCTTC
CDR3: CASSVVTSRVNEQFF

size: few
D: TRBD2
J: TRBJ2-7
V: TRBV18
DNA: TGTGCCAGCTCACCCGGACTAGCGGGGACGGTAGTCGAGCAGTACTTC
CDR3: CASSPGLAGTVVEQYF

size: few
D: .
J: TRBJ2-7
V: TRBV29-1
DNA: TGCAGCGTTGAAAGGGGGTACGAGCAGTACTTC
CDR3: CSVERGYEQYF

size: few
D: .
J: TRBJ1-6
V: TRBV5-1
DNA: TGCGCCAGCAGCCGCGGGGGTGAGTCACCCCTCCACTTT
CDR3: CASSRGGESPLHF

size: .
D: .
J: TRBJ1-2
V: TRBV28
DNA: TGTGCCAGCAGTTTCCCCGTAGATAGAGGGACAAGCCAAGGAATGTACTATGGCTACACCTTC
CDR3: CASSFPVDRGTSQGMYYGYTF

size: few
D: .
J: TRBJ1-1
V: TRBV29-1
DNA: TGCAGCGTTGAAGATGAGGGCCCTGAAGCTTTCTTT
CDR3: CSVEDEGPEAFF

size: .
D: .
J: TRBJ2-3
V: TRBV30
DNA: TGTGCCTGGAGTGTACAGGGCACAGATACGCAGTATTTT
CDR3: CAWSVQGTDTQYF

size: few
D: .
J: TRBJ2-1
V: TRBV19
DNA: TGTGCCAGTAGTACGGAGGGGAGGAGGGCTGAGCAGTTCTTC
CDR3: CASSTEGRRAEQFF

size: .
D: .
J: TRBJ2-3
V: TRBV7-9
DNA: TGTGCCAGCAGCCCTAAGAGGGTAGGAGTAGATACGCAGTATTTT
CDR3: CASSPKRVGVDTQYF

size: .
D: .
J: TRBJ2-2
V: TRBV9
DNA: TGTGCCAGCAGCGAGAAGCCTGCGAACACCGGGGAGCTGTTTTTT
CDR3: CASSEKPANTGELFF

size: few
D: .
J: TRBJ1-1
V: TRBV11-1
DNA: TGTGCCAGCAGCTTAGGGAGGGACACTGAAGCTTTCTTT
CDR3: CASSLGRDTEAFF

size: few
D: .
J: TRBJ2-7
V: TRBV15
DNA: TGTGCCACCAGCAGAGACAGGGGGGCGGGGCAGTACTTC
CDR3: CATSRDRGAGQYF

size: .
D: .
J: TRBJ1-2
V: TRBV28
DNA: TGTGCCAGCAGTTTCCAGGCGAACTATGGCTACACCTTC
CDR3: CASSFQANYGYTF

size: .
D: TRBD2
J: TRBJ2-5
V: TRBV29-1
DNA: TGCAGCGTTGACACTAGCGAGCAAGAGACCCAGTACTTC
CDR3: CSVDTSEQETQYF

size: few
D: TRBD2
J: TRBJ2-3
V: TRBV30
DNA: TGTGCCTGGAGTATAAGGGAGGGTGATACGCAGTATTTT
CDR3: CAWSIREGDTQYF

size: .
D: .
J: TRBJ1-1
V: TRBV5-1
DNA: TGCGCCAGCAGCGCAGGGTCAGTCAACACTGAAGCTTTCTTT
CDR3: CASSAGSVNTEAFF

size: .
D: .
J: TRBJ1-5
V: TRBV28
DNA: TGTGCCAGCAGTCTTCAGTCTCAGCCCCAGCATTTT
CDR3: CASSLQSQPQHF

size: .
D: .
J: TRBJ2-5
V: TRBV5-4
DNA: TGTGCCAGCAGCTTGTCTACTAACAAAGAGACCCAGTACTTC
CDR3: CASSLSTNKETQYF

size: .
D: TRBD1
J: TRBJ2-7
V: TRBV6-5
DNA: TGTGCCAGCAGTTACTCCCGACAGGGGGCCTACGAGCAGTACTTC
CDR3: CASSYSRQGAYEQYF

size: .
D: .
J: TRBJ2-5
V: TRBV9
DNA: TGTGCCAGCAGCTTTGCGGGGGCTGAGACCCAGTACTTC
CDR3: CASSFAGAETQYF

size: few
D: .
J: TRBJ1-2
V: TRBV7-6
DNA: TGTGCCAGCAGCCAGAGCGACAGCTTACGGGGCTACACCTTC
CDR3: CASSQSDSLRGYTF

size: .
D: .
J: TRBJ2-7
V: TRBV6-6
DNA: TGTGCCAGCAGATATGCGGCCGCTACCTACGAGCAGTACTTC
CDR3: CASRYAAATYEQYF

size: few
D: TRBD2
J: TRBJ2-3
V: TRBV13
DNA: TGTGCCAGCAGCTCTACTCTAACCCTAGCGGGGGGGCCCACAGATACGCAGTATTTT
CDR3: CASSSTLTLAGGPTDTQYF

size: .
D: .
J: TRBJ2-5
V: TRBV7-2
DNA: TGTGCCAGCAGCCGATCGAAGCGAGAGACCCAGTACTTC
CDR3: CASSRSKRETQYF

size: few
D: .
J: TRBJ1-1
V: TRBV11-2
DNA: TGTGCCAGCAGCCTAGACAGGTTGCCCGAAGCTTTCTTT
CDR3: CASSLDRLPEAFF

size: .
D: TRBD2
J: TRBJ2-3
V: TRBV2
DNA: TGTGCCTGCGAGCCAGCGGGGGCCACAGATACGCAGTATTTT
CDR3: CACEPAGATDTQYF

size: .
D: TRBD1
J: TRBJ2-7
V: TRBV5-1
DNA: TGCGCCAGTACAACCGGCGGACAGGGCCACGAGCAGTACTTC
CDR3: CASTTGGQGHEQYF